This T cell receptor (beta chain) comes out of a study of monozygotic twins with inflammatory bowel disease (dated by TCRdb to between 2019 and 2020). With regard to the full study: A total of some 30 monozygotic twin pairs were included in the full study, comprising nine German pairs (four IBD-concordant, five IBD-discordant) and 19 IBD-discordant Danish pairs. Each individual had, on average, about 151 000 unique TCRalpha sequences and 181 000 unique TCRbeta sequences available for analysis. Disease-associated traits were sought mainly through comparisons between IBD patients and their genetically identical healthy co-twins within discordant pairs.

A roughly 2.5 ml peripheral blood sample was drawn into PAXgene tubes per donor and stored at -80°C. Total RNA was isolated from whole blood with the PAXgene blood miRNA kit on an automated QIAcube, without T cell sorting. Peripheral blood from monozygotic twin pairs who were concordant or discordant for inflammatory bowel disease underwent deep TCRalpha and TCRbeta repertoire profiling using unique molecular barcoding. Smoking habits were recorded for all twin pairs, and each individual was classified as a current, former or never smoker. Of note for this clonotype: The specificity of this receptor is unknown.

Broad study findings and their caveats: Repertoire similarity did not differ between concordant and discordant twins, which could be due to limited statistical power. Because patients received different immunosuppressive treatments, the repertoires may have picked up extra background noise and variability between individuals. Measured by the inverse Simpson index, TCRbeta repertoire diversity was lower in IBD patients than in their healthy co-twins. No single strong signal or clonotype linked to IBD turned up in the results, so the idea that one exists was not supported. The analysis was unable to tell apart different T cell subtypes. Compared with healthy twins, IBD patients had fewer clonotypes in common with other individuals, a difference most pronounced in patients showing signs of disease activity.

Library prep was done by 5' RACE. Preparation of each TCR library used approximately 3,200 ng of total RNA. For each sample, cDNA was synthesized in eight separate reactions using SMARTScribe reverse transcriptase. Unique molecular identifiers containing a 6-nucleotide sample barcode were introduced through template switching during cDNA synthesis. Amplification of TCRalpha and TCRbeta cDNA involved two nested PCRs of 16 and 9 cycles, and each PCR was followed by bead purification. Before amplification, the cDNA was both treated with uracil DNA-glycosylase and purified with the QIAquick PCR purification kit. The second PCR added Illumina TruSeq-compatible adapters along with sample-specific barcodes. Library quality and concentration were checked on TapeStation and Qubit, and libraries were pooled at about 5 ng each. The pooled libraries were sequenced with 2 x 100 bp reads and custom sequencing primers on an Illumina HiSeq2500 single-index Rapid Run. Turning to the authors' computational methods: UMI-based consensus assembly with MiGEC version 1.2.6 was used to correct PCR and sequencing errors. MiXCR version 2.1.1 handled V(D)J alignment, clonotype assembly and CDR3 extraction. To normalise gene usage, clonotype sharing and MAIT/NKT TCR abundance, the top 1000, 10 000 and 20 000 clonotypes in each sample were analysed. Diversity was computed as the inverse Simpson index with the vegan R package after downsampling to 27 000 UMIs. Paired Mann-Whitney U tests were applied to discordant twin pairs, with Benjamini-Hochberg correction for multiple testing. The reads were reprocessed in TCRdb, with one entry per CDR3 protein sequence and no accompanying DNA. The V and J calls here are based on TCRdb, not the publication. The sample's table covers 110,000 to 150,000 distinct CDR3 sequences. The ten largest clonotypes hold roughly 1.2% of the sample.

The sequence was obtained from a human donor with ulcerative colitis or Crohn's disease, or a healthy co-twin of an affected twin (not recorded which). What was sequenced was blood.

The CDR3 region reads CASSSIQGHNSPLHF. This chain joins TRBV5-5 to TRBJ1-6; the D call from TCRdb, TRBD1, cannot be confirmed without DNA. Looking up the germline V gene (reference sequence) yields CDR1 SGHKS and CDR2 YYEKEE. The CDR3, cysteine through phenylalanine, is 15 amino acids long. There is no recorded DNA.